What follows are 10 T cell receptor beta chains derived from one specimen sequenced in a study of T-cell memory formation after mild COVID-19. TCRdb called the 5' RACE reads again in MiXCR, with one record for every CDR3 protein. Among roughly 240,000 distinct CDR3 sequences listed, around 15% were seen once. Sequencing was carried out using PBMCs or a T cell subset sorted from them (not recorded which). Receptor source: a man between 18 and 29 years old who had mild COVID-19 (a few samples of this study predate the infection). Cell type and time point are not known.

The chain uses TRBV4-3 and TRBJ2-1; TRBD1 or TRBD2 may be the D gene (5 bases each). This CDR3 spans 14 amino acids. Germline values: CDR1 LGHNA, CDR2 YSLEER. The V end lost 1 base, the J end lost 7 bases, and 11 bases lay between the germline ends. The CDR3 reads CASSQGGIRNEQFF. The DNA of the CDR3 is TGCGCCAGCAGCCAAGGGGGGATCCGGAATGAGCAGTTCTTC.

This chain connects TRBV18 to TRBJ2-1; D is ambiguous. V lost 6 bases to trimming and J lost 8 bases, with 14 bases between them. The CDR3 consists of 13 residues. Per the germline V gene, CDR1 is KGHSH and CDR2 is LQKENI. The CDR3 here is CASSQVPADEQFF. The CDR3 bases are TGTGCCAGCTCTCAGGTCCCTGCGGATGAGCAGTTCTTC.

The CDR3 DNA is TGCGCCAGCAGCTCAGACCCGGACGGCTATGGCTACACCTTC. Translated: CASSSDPDGYGYTF. The J gene is TRBJ1-2, the V gene TRBV5-1; D remains ambiguous. This CDR3 has 14 residues. Germline V gene sequence: CDR1 SGHRS, CDR2 YFSETQ. V was cut by 3 bases and J by 4 bases, with 13 bases left in between. Looking up the rest from reference TRBV5-1 and TRBJ1-2 gives the full variable domain: KAGVTQTPRYLIKTRGQQVTLSCSPISGHRSVSWYQQTPGQGLQFLFEYFSETQRNKGNFPGRFSGRQFSNSRSEMNVSTLELGDSALYLCASSSDPDGYGYTFGSGTRLTVV.

The V call is TRBV3-1, the J call TRBJ2-7; no clear D gene. This CDR3 comprises 14 residues. V was shortened by 5 bases and J by 3 bases, with 14 bases between the two germline ends. Germline V gene data show CDR1 as LGHDT and CDR2 as YNNKEL (reference sequence). Here the CDR3 DNA reads TGTGCCAGCAGCTCTCGTTCGCAATACTACGAGCAGTACTTC. Encoded protein: CASSSRSQYYEQYF.

This clonotype was counted only a few times. The chain uses TRBV4-3 and TRBJ1-4; weak D call: TRBD1 (5 bases). Per germline, CDR1 LGHNA and CDR2 YSLEER. V was cut by 4 bases and J by 7 bases, with 16 bases left in between. The CDR3 contains 15 residues. The CDR3 DNA is TGCGCCAGCAGCCCTCGGGGCAGTGCGGGTGAAAAACTGTTTTTT. Translating it yields CASSPRGSAGEKLFF.

The chain links TRBV6-5 to TRBJ1-1, with D hard to call. V lost 4 bases and J 4 bases, leaving 10 bases between the germline ends. The CDR3 covers 13 residues. Per germline, CDR1 MNHEY and CDR2 SVGAGI. The CDR3 nucleotides read TGTGCCAGCAGTTTCCCCGGGAGCACTGAAGCTTTCTTT. Encoded protein: CASSFPGSTEAFF.

This clonotype has just a few counts. The chain joins TRBV4-2 to TRBJ2-7; TRBD2 matches 7 bases. This CDR3 comprises 17 residues. Unmatched junction bases numbered 8, after V lost 0 bases and J lost 0 bases. Per germline, CDR1 LGHNA and CDR2 YNFKEQ. The CDR3 sequence is CASSQDWSRGSSYEQYF. The CDR3 coding sequence is TGTGCCAGCAGCCAAGATTGGTCGCGGGGGAGCTCCTACGAGCAGTACTTC.

This chain joins TRBV6-6 and TRBJ1-5; D gene ambiguous. CDR3 length equals 15 residues. Germline lookup yields CDR1 MNHNY and CDR2 SVGAGI (reference sequence). V lost 11 bases, J lost 2 bases, and 19 bases lay in between. The CDR3 nucleotides are TGTGCCTCCCTGAGGTTACCCCAGGGCAATCAGCCCCAGCATTTT. This sequence encodes CASLRLPQGNQPQHF.

The chain employs TRBV12-3 or TRBV12-4 and TRBJ2-7; no clear D. Deletions cut 7 bases from V and 2 bases from J, with 9 bases between. The CDR3 is 12 residues long. This CDR3 reads CASTTVPYEQYF. CDR3 sequence (DNA): TGTGCCAGCACTACCGTCCCCTACGAGCAGTACTTC.

J is TRBJ2-5 and V is TRBV15; no firm D call. The CDR3 runs to 13 residues. Germline lookup yields CDR1 LNHNV and CDR2 YYDKDF (reference sequence). Trimming removed 5 bases from V and 1 base from J, with 8 bases in between. This chain's CDR3 is CATSSQPQETQYF. CDR3 DNA sequence: TGTGCCACCAGCTCACAGCCCCAAGAGACCCAGTACTTC. Filled out from reference TRBV15 and TRBJ2-5, the complete variable domain reads DAMVIQNPRYQVTQFGKPVTLSCSQTLNHNVMYWYQQKSSQAPKLLFHYYDKDFNNEADTPDNFQSRRPNTSFCFLDIRSPGLGDTAMYLCATSSQPQETQYFGPGTRLLVL.